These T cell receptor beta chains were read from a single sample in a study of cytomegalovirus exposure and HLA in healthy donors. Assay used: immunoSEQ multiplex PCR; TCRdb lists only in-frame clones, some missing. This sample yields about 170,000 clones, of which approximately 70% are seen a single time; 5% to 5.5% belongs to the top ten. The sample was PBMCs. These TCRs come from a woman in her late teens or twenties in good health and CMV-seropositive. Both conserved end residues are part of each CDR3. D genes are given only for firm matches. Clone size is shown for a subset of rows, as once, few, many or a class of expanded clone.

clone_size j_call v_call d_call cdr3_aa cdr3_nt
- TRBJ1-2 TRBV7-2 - CASSPNRAGYTF TGTGCCAGCAGCCCGAACAGGGCGGGCTACACCTTC
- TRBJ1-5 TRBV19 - CASSIGRDGLVKEPQHF TGTGCCAGTAGTATAGGGCGGGACGGACTCGTAAAGGAGCCCCAGCATTTT
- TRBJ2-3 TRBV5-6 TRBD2 CASSLAGALTDTQYF TGTGCCAGCAGCTTAGCGGGGGCGCTCACAGATACGCAGTATTTT
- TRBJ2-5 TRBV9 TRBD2 CASSVGGATSGFFDSEKYF TGTGCCAGCAGCGTAGGCGGGGCGACTAGCGGGTTTTTTGATAGCGAGAAGTACTTC
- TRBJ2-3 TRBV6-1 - CASSERPRTDTQYF TGTGCCAGCAGTGAAAGGCCTAGGACAGATACGCAGTATTTT
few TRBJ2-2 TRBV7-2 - CASSLYWSSGNTGELFF TGTGCCAGCAGCTTATACTGGAGTAGCGGCAACACCGGGGAGCTGTTTTTT
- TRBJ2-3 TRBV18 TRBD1 CASSPRTGPSTDTQYF TGTGCCAGCTCACCCCGGACAGGCCCTAGCACAGATACGCAGTATTTT
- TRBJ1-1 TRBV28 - CASSAGGVNTEAFF TGTGCCAGCAGTGCGGGGGGAGTAAACACTGAAGCTTTCTTT
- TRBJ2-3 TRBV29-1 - CSYSGTTDTQYF TGCAGCTACTCGGGAACGACAGATACGCAGTATTTT
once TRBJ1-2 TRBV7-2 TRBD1 CASSYPGQDPSGYTF TGTGCCAGCAGCTACCCGGGACAGGACCCTTCAGGCTACACCTTC
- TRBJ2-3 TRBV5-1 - CASSLTETDTQYF TGCGCCAGCAGCTTGACTGAAACAGATACGCAGTATTTT
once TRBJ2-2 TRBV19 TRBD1 CASSIGMTGLITGELFF TGTGCCAGTAGTATTGGGATGACAGGGTTGATCACCGGGGAGCTGTTTTTT